This T cell receptor (beta chain) was identified during a study of blood T cell repertoires in COVID-19. Libraries were prepared by immunoSEQ multiplex PCR; TCRdb keeps only in-frame clonotypes and omits some of them. The sample has 150,000 to 200,000 clones, roughly 85% seen once. V lost 2 bases and J 0 bases, leaving 10 bases between the germline ends. The germline V gene has CDR1 MNHEY and CDR2 SVGAGI. CDR3 length equals 15 residues. V is TRBV6-5 and J is TRBJ1-1; no definite D call. This clonotype was sampled from a woman aged 18-29 years who had recovered from COVID-19. Sequenced sample: PBMCs or T cells enriched from blood (not recorded which). The CDR3 loop reads CASSYAAHLNTEAFF. The DNA for the CDR3 is TGTGCCAGCAGTTACGCGGCCCACTTGAACACTGAAGCTTTCTTT.